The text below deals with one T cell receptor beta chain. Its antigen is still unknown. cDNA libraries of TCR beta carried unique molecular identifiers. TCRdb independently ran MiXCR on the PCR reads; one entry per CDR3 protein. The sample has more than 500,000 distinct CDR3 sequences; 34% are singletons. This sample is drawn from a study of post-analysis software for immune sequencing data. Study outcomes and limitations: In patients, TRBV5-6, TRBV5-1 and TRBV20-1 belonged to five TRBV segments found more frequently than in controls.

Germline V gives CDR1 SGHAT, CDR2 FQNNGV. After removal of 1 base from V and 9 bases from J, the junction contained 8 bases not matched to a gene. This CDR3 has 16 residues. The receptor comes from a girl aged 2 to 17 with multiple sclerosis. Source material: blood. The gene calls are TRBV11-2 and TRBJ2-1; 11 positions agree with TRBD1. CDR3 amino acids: CASSLGWRTGGSEQFF. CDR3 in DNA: TGTGCCAGCAGCTTAGGGTGGAGGACAGGGGGCAGTGAGCAGTTCTTC.